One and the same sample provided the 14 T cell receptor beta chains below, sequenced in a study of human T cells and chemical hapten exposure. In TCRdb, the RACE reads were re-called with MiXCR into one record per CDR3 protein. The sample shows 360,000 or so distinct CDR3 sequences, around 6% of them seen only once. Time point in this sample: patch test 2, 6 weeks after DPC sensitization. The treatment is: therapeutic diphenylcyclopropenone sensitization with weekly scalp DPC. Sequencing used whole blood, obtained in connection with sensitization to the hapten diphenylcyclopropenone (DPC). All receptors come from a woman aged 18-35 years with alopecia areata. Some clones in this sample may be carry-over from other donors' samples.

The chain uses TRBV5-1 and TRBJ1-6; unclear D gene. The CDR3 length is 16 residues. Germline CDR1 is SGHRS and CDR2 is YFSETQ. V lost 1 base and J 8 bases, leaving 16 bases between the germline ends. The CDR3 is CASSLSPDQTYSPLHF. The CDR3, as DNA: TGCGCCAGCAGCTTGTCTCCGGACCAGACGTATTCACCCCTCCACTTT.

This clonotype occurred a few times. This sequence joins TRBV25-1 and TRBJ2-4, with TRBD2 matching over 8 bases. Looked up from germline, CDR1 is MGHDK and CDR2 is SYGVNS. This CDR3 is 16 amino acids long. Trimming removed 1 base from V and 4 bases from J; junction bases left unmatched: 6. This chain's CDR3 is CASSESRLAGKNIQYF. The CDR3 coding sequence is TGTGCCAGCAGTGAATCTAGGCTAGCGGGTAAAAACATTCAGTACTTC.

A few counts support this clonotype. CDR3: CASSLVDSGNTIYF. DNA for the CDR3: TGCGCCAGCAGCTTGGTGGACTCTGGAAACACCATATATTTT. This chain joins TRBV5-1 and TRBJ1-3; D unclear. The CDR3 extends over 14 amino acids. Trimming removed 0 bases at V and 0 bases at J, with 4 bases between. Germline V gene sequence: CDR1 SGHRS, CDR2 YFSETQ.

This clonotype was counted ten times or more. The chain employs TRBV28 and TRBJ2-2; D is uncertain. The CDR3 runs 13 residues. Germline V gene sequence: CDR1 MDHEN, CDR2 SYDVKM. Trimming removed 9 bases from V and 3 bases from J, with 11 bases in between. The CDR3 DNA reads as TGTGCCAGGGAGAATATGGACACCGGGGAGCTGTTTTTT. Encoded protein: CARENMDTGELFF.

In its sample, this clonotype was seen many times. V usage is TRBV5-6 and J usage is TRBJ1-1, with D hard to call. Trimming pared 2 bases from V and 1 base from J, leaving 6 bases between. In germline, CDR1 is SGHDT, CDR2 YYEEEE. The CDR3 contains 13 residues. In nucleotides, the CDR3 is TGTGCCAGCAGCTTAAGCCCGAACACTGAAGCTTTCTTT. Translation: CASSLSPNTEAFF.

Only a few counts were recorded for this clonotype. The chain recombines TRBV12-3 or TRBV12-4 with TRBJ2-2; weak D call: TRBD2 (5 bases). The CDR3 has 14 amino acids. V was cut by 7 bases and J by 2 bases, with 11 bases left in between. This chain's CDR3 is CASILGSNTGELFF. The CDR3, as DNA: TGTGCCAGCATACTAGGGTCAAACACCGGGGAGCTGTTTTTT.

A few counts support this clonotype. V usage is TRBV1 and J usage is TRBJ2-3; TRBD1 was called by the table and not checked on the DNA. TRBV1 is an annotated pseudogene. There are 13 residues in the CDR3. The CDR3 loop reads CTSRRTNTDTQYF. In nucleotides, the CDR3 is TGCACCAGCAGACGGACAAACACAGATACGCAGTATTTT.

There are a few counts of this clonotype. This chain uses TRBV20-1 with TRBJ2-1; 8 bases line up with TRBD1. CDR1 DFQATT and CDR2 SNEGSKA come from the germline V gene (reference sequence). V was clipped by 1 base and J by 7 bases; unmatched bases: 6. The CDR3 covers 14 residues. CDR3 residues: CSARGQGWLNEQFF. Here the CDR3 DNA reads TGCAGTGCTAGAGGACAGGGGTGGTTAAATGAGCAGTTCTTC.

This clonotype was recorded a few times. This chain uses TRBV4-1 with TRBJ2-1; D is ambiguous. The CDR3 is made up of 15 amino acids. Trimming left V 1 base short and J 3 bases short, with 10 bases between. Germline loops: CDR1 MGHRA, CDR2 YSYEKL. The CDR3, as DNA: TGCGCCAGCAGCCAAGGGCAGACGATCTACAATGAGCAGTTCTTC. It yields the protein CASSQGQTIYNEQFF.

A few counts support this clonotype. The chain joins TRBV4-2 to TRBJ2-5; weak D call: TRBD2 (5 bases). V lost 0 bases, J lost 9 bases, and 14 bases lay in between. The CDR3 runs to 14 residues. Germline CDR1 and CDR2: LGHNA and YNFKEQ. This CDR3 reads CASSQDPSRSAQYF. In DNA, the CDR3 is TGTGCCAGCAGCCAAGATCCGAGTCGTAGCGCCCAGTACTTC.

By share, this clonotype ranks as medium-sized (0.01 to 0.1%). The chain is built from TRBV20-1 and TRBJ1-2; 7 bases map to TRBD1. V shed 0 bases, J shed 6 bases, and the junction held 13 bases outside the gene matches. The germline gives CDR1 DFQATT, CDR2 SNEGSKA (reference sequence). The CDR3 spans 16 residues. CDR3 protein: CSAREMGTAKGDGYTF. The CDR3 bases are TGCAGTGCTAGAGAAATGGGGACAGCGAAAGGGGATGGCTACACCTTC.

CDR3 nucleotide sequence: TGTGCCAGCCGCTTGGACTACTCGGCAGATACGCAGTATTTT. Encoded protein: CASRLDYSADTQYF. This chain joins TRBV12-3 or TRBV12-4 and TRBJ2-3; TRBD2 might be the D (6 bases). The V end lost 8 bases, the J end lost 4 bases, and 16 bases lay between the germline ends. The CDR3 has 14 amino acids.

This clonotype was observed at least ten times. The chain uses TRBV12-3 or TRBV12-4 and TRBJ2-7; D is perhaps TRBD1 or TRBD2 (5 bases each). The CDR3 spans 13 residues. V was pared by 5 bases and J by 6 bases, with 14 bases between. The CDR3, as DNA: TGTGCCAGCAGTGGGGACGGGTACCGCGAGCAGTACTTC. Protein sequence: CASSGDGYREQYF.

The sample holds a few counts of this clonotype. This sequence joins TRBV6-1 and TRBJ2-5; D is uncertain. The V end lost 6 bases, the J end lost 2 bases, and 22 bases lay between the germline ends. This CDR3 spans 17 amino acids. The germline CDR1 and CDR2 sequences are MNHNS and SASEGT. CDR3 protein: CASSGSRPITLQETQYF. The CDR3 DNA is TGTGCCAGCAGCGGTTCCCGACCAATCACGTTACAAGAGACCCAGTACTTC.